This entry lists 27 T cell receptor beta chains sequenced from one sample in a study of beta chain features in type 1 diabetes. The antigens these receptors bind are not known. Study findings and constraints: Shorter TCRB CDR3s, moderately but significantly so, were found in Type 1 diabetes patients in all four CD4+ subsets.

The whole isolated RNA underwent reverse transcription, so sequencing captured expressed TCRB transcripts. Sequencing was performed with immunoSEQ multiplex PCR; in TCRdb, only in-frame clones are kept and a portion is missing. Of roughly 260,000 clones listed, approximately 10% are singletons. Source material: naive CD4+ T cells from blood. The receptors stem from a man aged 25 to 40 with type 1 diabetes.

V and J are TRBV7-6 and TRBJ2-3; 8 bases are shared with TRBD2. The V segment lost 7 bases and the J segment 4 bases; nucleotides outside the gene matches: 7. CDR3 length: 14 residues. Germline loops: CDR1 SGHVS, CDR2 FNYEAQ. For the CDR3, the DNA is TGTGCCAGCACACGGGAGGGGAGGGCAGATACGCAGTATTTT. Translating gives CASTREGRADTQYF.

This sequence joins TRBV9 and TRBJ2-2; tentatively, D is TRBD1 (6 bases). Germline V gives CDR1 SGDLS, CDR2 YYNGEE. V lost 1 base and J 7 bases, leaving 11 bases between the germline ends. This CDR3 has 14 residues. CDR3 loop: CASSVRGTGGELFF. CDR3 DNA sequence: TGTGCCAGCAGCGTAAGGGGGACGGGCGGGGAGCTGTTTTTT.

This CDR3 reads CASTDGQGATDTQYF. The CDR3 nucleotides read TGTGCCAGCACCGATGGACAGGGGGCAACAGATACGCAGTATTTT. V gene TRBV2 combines with J gene TRBJ2-3; 11 nucleotides agree with TRBD1. In germline, CDR1 is SNHLY, CDR2 FYNNEI. V was pared by 7 bases and J by 3 bases, with 6 bases of the junction left unmatched. The CDR3 loop spans 15 amino acids.

The rearrangement uses TRBV7-9 and TRBJ2-7; unclear D gene. V lost 3 bases and J 5 bases, leaving 11 bases between the germline ends. Germline V gene data show CDR1 as SEHNR and CDR2 as FQNEAQ (reference sequence). CDR3 size: 13 residues. The CDR3 is CASSFDTLNEQYF. Here the CDR3 DNA reads TGTGCCAGCAGCTTCGACACCCTAAACGAGCAGTACTTC.

The rearrangement links TRBV14 to TRBJ2-5; 11 bases match TRBD2. CDR1 and CDR2 from the germline V gene are SGHDN and FVKESK. With 1 base clipped from V and 6 bases from J, the junction kept 13 bases outside the gene matches. The CDR3 is 18 residues long. CDR3 DNA: TGTGCCAGCAGCCAAGTTGGAACTAGCGGGGGTCGATGGAAGACCCAGTACTTC. Encoded protein: CASSQVGTSGGRWKTQYF.

This clone was counted a few times. CDR3 protein: CASSQEGTDRADTQYF. The CDR3 DNA follows: TGTGCCAGCAGCCAAGAGGGCACGGACAGGGCAGATACGCAGTATTTT. V and J are TRBV4-2 and TRBJ2-3; 8 bases are shared with TRBD1. The CDR3 is 16 residues long. The germline V gene has CDR1 LGHNA and CDR2 YNFKEQ. V trimming: 0 bases; J trimming: 4 bases; junction bases outside the gene matches: 6.

V and J are TRBV7-9 and TRBJ2-5, with 8 bases matching TRBD2. The CDR3 loop spans 16 amino acids. CDR1 is SEHNR and CDR2 is FQNEAQ in the germline V gene (reference sequence). Trimming at V came to 1 base and at J to 5 bases, leaving 9 bases not matched to a gene. The CDR3 DNA sequence: TGTGCCAGCAGCTTAGTGCGGACTAGCATTGCCGAGACCCAGTACTTC. Translated, it gives CASSLVRTSIAETQYF. Filled out from reference TRBV7-9 and TRBJ2-5, the complete variable domain reads DTGVSQNPRHKITKRGQNVTFRCDPISEHNRLYWYRQTLGQGPEFLTYFQNEAQLEKSRLLSDRFSAERPKGSFSTLEIQRTEQGDSAMYLCASSLVRTSIAETQYFGPGTRLLVL.

The chain has TRBV7-6 and TRBJ2-1; 10 bases match TRBD2. CDR3 length: 16 residues. In germline, CDR1 is SGHVS, CDR2 FNYEAQ. Trimming took 2 bases from V and 5 from J; bases not matched to a gene: 6. The CDR3 nucleotides read TGTGCCAGCAGCTTACTGCTAGCGGGGGTTGACAATGAGCAGTTCTTC. Translating it yields CASSLLLAGVDNEQFF.

This clone was seen a few times. The CDR3 DNA follows: TGTGCCATCAGTGAGGGAAGCGATTCACCCCTCCACTTT. As protein: CAISEGSDSPLHF. The chain employs TRBV10-3 and TRBJ1-6, with D unresolved. The germline CDR1 and CDR2 sequences are ENHRY and SYGVKD. V was pared by 2 bases and J by 8 bases, with 7 bases between. The CDR3 is 13 residues long.

The sample holds a few counts of this clone. The genes are TRBV13 and TRBJ2-3, with TRBD2 as a possible D gene (6 bases). The CDR3 is made up of 13 amino acids. The germline gives CDR1 PRHDT, CDR2 FYEKMQ (reference sequence). V was clipped by 5 bases and J by 4 bases, with 10 bases between them. The CDR3 is CASSIPGADTQYF. The DNA of the CDR3 is TGTGCCAGCAGCATTCCGGGAGCAGATACGCAGTATTTT.

The chain combines TRBV5-1 with TRBJ2-3; TRBD1 aligns across 7 bases. With 4 bases clipped from V and 4 bases from J, the junction kept 6 bases outside the gene matches. Looked up from germline, CDR1 is SGHRS and CDR2 is YFSETQ. This CDR3 contains 14 residues. CDR3 in DNA: TGCGCCAGCAGCCCACAGGGGTCCCCAGATACGCAGTATTTT. This gives the protein CASSPQGSPDTQYF.

This clone was recorded a few times. The V call is TRBV7-2, the J call TRBJ1-5, with D tentatively TRBD1 (5 bases). CDR1 SGHTA and CDR2 FQGNSA come from the germline V gene. This CDR3 region has 15 residues. Trimming took 5 bases from V and 1 from J, leaving 12 bases between them. CDR3 sequence: CASSPRGVSNQPQHF. The DNA of the CDR3 is TGTGCCAGCAGCCCCCGGGGGGTAAGCAATCAGCCCCAGCATTTT. The full variable domain, completed using reference TRBV7-2 and TRBJ1-5, is GAGVSQSPSNKVTEKGKDVELRCDPISGHTALYWYRQSLGQGLEFLIYFQGNSAPDKSGLPSDRFSAERTGGSVSTLTIQRTQQEDSAVYLCASSPRGVSNQPQHFGDGTRLSIL.

This sequence joins TRBV29-1 and TRBJ2-5, with a possible D match to TRBD1 (6 bases). The CDR3 consists of 16 residues. Germline V gene data show CDR1 as SQVTM and CDR2 as ANQGSEA. Trimming left V 3 bases short and J 5 bases short, with 22 bases between. The CDR3 DNA is TGCAGCGTTGAGATGGGCTCACGTGGTCAGGGGGAGACCCAGTACTTC. Its translation: CSVEMGSRGQGETQYF. Combining the CDR3 with reference TRBV29-1 and TRBJ2-5 gives the whole variable domain SAVISQKPSRDICQRGTSLTIQCQVDSQVTMMFWYRQQPGQSLTLIATANQGSEATYESGFVIDKFPISRPNLTFSTLTVSNMSPEDSSIYLCSVEMGSRGQGETQYFGPGTRLLVL.

The table lists this clone with a few counts. V usage is TRBV2 and J usage is TRBJ2-7; a weak D match, TRBD1 (6 bases). Germline CDR1 reads SNHLY; CDR2 reads FYNNEI. The V end lost 5 bases, the J end lost 3 bases, and 8 bases lay between the germline ends. The CDR3 consists of 12 residues. CDR3 nucleotide sequence: TGTGCCAGCAGTAGGGGGAGCTACGAGCAGTACTTC. Translating gives CASSRGSYEQYF.

The chain carries TRBV30 and TRBJ2-3; D gene uncertain. CDR3 length equals 14 residues. The V gene lost 0 bases and the J gene lost 6 bases, with 13 bases spanning the gap. In germline, CDR1 is GTSNPN, CDR2 SVGIG (reference sequence). CDR3 in amino acids: CAWSVTLLRDTQYF. Here the CDR3 DNA reads TGTGCCTGGAGTGTAACCCTACTGAGGGATACGCAGTATTTT.

V and J are TRBV10-3 and TRBJ1-5, with D perhaps TRBD1 (5 bases). In germline, CDR1 is ENHRY, CDR2 SYGVKD. Trimming shortened V by 10 bases and J by 3 bases, and 13 bases separated the two germline ends. CDR3 length: 13 residues. CDR3: CATLGGFNQPQHF. The CDR3 DNA reads as TGTGCCACCCTCGGGGGATTCAATCAGCCCCAGCATTTT.

This clone was counted only a few times. The chain links TRBV29-1 to TRBJ2-1; 7 bases line up with TRBD1. V trimming: 7 bases; J trimming: 4 bases; junction bases outside the gene matches: 10. Germline loops: CDR1 SQVTM, CDR2 ANQGSEA. The CDR3 is made up of 14 amino acids. The CDR3 sequence is CSARQGATYNEQFF. The CDR3 DNA follows: TGCAGCGCTAGACAGGGTGCGACTTACAATGAGCAGTTCTTC.

There are a few counts of this clone. This chain connects TRBV5-1 to TRBJ1-1; TRBD1 agrees at 7 bases. The V and J ends lost 2 bases and 3 bases, in that order; junction bases with no gene match: 10. The length of the CDR3 is 16 residues. The V gene's germline CDR1 is SGHRS and CDR2 YFSETQ. CDR3 sequence (DNA): TGCGCCAGCAGCTTACTTTCAGGGGGTTCGGACACTGAAGCTTTCTTT. It specifies CASSLLSGGSDTEAFF.

This clone turned up a few times. This sequence joins TRBV6-6 and TRBJ2-7, with TRBD1 identical over 7 bases. Germline values: CDR1 MNHNY, CDR2 SVGAGI (reference sequence). With 5 bases clipped from V and 0 bases from J, the junction kept 4 bases outside the gene matches. The CDR3 is 14 residues long. CDR3 nucleotide sequence: TGTGCCAGCAGTACCCGGGACAGCTCCTACGAGCAGTACTTC. Encoded protein: CASSTRDSSYEQYF.

The chain joins TRBV7-2 to TRBJ2-7, with 7 bases that match TRBD1. V lost 5 bases, J lost 2 bases, and 9 bases stayed unmatched. The CDR3 runs to 15 residues. The germline CDR1 and CDR2 sequences are SGHTA and FQGNSA. This CDR3 reads CASSREQGPAYEQYF. The DNA for the CDR3 is TGTGCCAGCAGCCGAGAACAGGGGCCAGCCTACGAGCAGTACTTC.

The chain is built from TRBV9 and TRBJ2-1, with 9 positions matching TRBD1. Germline lookup yields CDR1 SGDLS and CDR2 YYNGEE. Trimming cost V 0 bases and J 3 bases; bases outside gene matches: 4. The CDR3 is 16 residues long. The CDR3 DNA sequence: TGTGCCAGCAGCGTAGGAGGGACAGGGTTCTACAATGAGCAGTTCTTC. It encodes CASSVGGTGFYNEQFF. The full variable domain, rest sourced from reference TRBV9 and TRBJ2-1, is DSGVTQTPKHLITATGQRVTLRCSPRSGDLSVYWYQQSLDQGLQFLIQYYNGEERAKGNILERFSAQQFPDLHSELNLSSLELGDSALYFCASSVGGTGFYNEQFFGPGTRLTVL.

This clone was seen a handful of times. The chain has TRBV15 and TRBJ1-2; a weak D match, TRBD1 (6 bases). In germline, CDR1 is LNHNV, CDR2 YYDKDF (reference sequence). V lost 3 bases and J 8 bases, leaving 13 bases between the germline ends. The CDR3 extends over 13 amino acids. The CDR3 region has the DNA TGTGCCACCAGCAGCACAGGGATTGGGGGCTACACCTTC. It yields the protein CATSSTGIGGYTF.

The rearrangement joins TRBV6-1 to TRBJ2-2, with D perhaps TRBD2 (5 bases). There are 13 residues in the CDR3. Germline V gene lookup returns CDR1 MNHNS and CDR2 SASEGT. Trimming left V 6 bases short and J 2 bases short, with 7 bases between. CDR3 sequence reads: CASSRTNTGELFF. CDR3 nucleotides: TGTGCCAGCAGCCGGACTAACACCGGGGAGCTGTTTTTT.

The chain links TRBV7-2 to TRBJ2-5, with TRBD1 matching over 7 bases. V trimming: 2 bases; J trimming: 2 bases; junction bases outside the gene matches: 2. The germline V gene encodes CDR1 SGHTA and CDR2 FQGNSA. The CDR3 runs to 14 residues. CDR3 protein: CASSLLGQQETQYF. CDR3 DNA sequence: TGTGCCAGCAGCTTATTGGGACAGCAAGAGACCCAGTACTTC.

The chain recombines TRBV4-3 with TRBJ2-1, with 7 positions matching TRBD1. The V gene end was trimmed by 3 bases and the J gene end by 9 bases; junction bases not matched to a gene: 14. Germline V gives CDR1 LGHNA, CDR2 YSLEER. This CDR3 region has 16 residues. The CDR3 DNA follows: TGCGCCAGCAGCCAGACCATGAGACAGGGTATCGGTGAGCAGTTCTTC. It specifies CASSQTMRQGIGEQFF.

This clone was found a few times. Different DNA sequences within this sample yield the same CDR3. The V gene is TRBV7-9, the J gene TRBJ2-7; D is unresolved. Trimming removed 5 bases from V and 0 bases from J, with 5 bases in between. The CDR3 length is 12 residues. Germline V gives CDR1 SEHNR, CDR2 FQNEAQ (reference sequence). The CDR3 DNA reads TGTGCCAGCAGCCCATCCTCCTACGAGCAGTACTTC. Translation: CASSPSSYEQYF.

V usage is TRBV6-6 and J usage is TRBJ1-4; D is undetermined. The V gene lost 5 bases and the J gene lost 8 bases, with 9 bases spanning the gap. CDR1 is MNHNY and CDR2 is SVGAGI in the germline V gene (reference sequence). This CDR3 comprises 12 residues. CDR3 DNA: TGTGCCAGCAGTGCTTCGGGGGAAAAACTGTTTTTT. Its translation: CASSASGEKLFF.